What follows is one T cell receptor beta chain and its context. Its cognate antigen is unknown. The record originates from a study of shared clonotypes between healthy human individuals. Study in general: Used for every donor were three CD4 naive, three CD4 memory, two CD8 naive and one CD8 memory plate.

Notes on the study in general: Clonotype sharing among donors, it was expected, would be affected by sequencing depth. Investigators collected only blood, and repertoires in tissues likely differ.

CD45RO-negative, CCR7-positively selected cells formed the naive CD8 fraction, excluding terminally differentiated effector memory CD45RA+ cells. The CDR3 extends over 12 amino acids. CDR1 is SGDLS and CDR2 is YYNGEE in the germline V gene. With 7 bases removed from V and 6 bases from J, the gap between germline ends came to 10 bases. Sorted-subset replicate PCR reactions contained 200 to 250 ng DNA, corresponding to around 30,000 T cell genomes. The assay was immunoSEQ multiplex PCR, and TCRdb's table has in-frame clones only and misses some. The repertoire includes 2 million or so clones, roughly 94% of them detected once, and 0.85% to 1.3% sits in the top ten.

The TCR originated in a man younger than 35 in good health. The sample comprised naive CD8+ T cells sorted from blood. This sequence joins TRBV9 and TRBJ2-2; TRBD1 is a possible D gene (5 bases). In nucleotides, the CDR3 is TGTGCCAGCGAAGGGGCGCCCGGGGAGCTGTTTTTT. Protein sequence: CASEGAPGELFF.